The sequence of this T cell receptor beta chain was determined in a study of CD8 T cells in Susac syndrome. This CDR3 region has 18 residues. Germline CDR1 and CDR2: KGHSH and LQKENI. Trimming removed 1 base from V and 2 bases from J, with 20 bases in between. Random hexamers were used to reverse transcribe 0.5 to 1 ug of RNA. Each CDR3 protein gets one entry after TCRdb re-called the immunoSEQ multiplex PCR reads with MiXCR. The data contain some 250,000 distinct CDR3 sequences, about 96% of them singletons. This receptor was taken from a human donor with Susac syndrome. Sequencing used CD4+ T cells from PBMCs. The V call is TRBV18, the J call TRBJ1-1, with D maybe TRBD1 (5 bases). CDR3: CASSPRIRGGRSNTEAFF. CDR3 nucleotides: TGTGCCAGCTCACCACGTATTAGGGGAGGACGGAGCAACACTGAAGCTTTCTTT.